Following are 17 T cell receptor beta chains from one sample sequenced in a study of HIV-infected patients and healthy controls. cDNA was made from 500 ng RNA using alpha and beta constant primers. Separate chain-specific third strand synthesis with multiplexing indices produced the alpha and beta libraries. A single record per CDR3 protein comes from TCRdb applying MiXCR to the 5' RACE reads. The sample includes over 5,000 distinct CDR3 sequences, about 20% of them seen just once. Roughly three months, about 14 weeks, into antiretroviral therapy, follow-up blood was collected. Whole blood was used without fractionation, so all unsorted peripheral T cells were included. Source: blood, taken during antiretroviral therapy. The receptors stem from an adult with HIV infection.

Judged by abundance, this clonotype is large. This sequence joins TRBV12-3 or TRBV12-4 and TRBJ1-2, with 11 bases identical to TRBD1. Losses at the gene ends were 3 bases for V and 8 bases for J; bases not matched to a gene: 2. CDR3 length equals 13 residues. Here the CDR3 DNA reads TGTGCCAGCAGTTTCCGGACAGGGGGCGGCTACACCTTC. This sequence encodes CASSFRTGGGYTF.

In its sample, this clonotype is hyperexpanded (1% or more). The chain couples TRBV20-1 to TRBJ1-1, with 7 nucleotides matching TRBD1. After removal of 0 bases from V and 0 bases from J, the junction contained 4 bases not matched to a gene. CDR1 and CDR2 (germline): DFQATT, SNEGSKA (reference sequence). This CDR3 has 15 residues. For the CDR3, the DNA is TGCAGTGCTAGAGATGTTAGGGGGCTGAACACTGAAGCTTTCTTT. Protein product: CSARDVRGLNTEAFF.

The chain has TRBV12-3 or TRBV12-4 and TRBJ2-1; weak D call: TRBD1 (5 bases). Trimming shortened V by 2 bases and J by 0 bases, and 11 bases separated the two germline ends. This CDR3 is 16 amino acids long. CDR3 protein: CASSLRTSISYNEQFF. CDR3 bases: TGTGCCAGCAGTTTACGGACATCGATCTCCTACAATGAGCAGTTCTTC.

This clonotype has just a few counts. CDR3 bases: TGTGCCAGCAGCCAAGATATTGGCATGAACACTGAAGCTTTCTTT. It is translated as CASSQDIGMNTEAFF. V is TRBV14 and J is TRBJ1-1; D is unclear. The CDR3 sequence is 15 residues long. Trimming stripped 0 bases from V and 0 bases from J, with 8 bases between. CDR1 SGHDN and CDR2 FVKESK come from the germline V gene. Full variable domain (missing parts from reference TRBV14 and TRBJ1-1): EAGVTQFPSHSVIEKGQTVTLRCDPISGHDNLYWYRRVMGKEIKFLLHFVKESKQDESGMPNNRFLAERTGGTYSTLKVQPAELEDSGVYFCASSQDIGMNTEAFFGQGTRLTVV.

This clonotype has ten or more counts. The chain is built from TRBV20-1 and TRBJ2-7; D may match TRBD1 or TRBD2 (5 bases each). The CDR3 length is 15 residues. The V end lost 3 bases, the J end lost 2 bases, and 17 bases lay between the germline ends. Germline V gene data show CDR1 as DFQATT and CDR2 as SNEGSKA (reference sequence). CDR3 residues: CSASSSRDPTYEQYF. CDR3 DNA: TGCAGTGCTAGCTCTTCCCGGGACCCCACCTACGAGCAGTACTTC.

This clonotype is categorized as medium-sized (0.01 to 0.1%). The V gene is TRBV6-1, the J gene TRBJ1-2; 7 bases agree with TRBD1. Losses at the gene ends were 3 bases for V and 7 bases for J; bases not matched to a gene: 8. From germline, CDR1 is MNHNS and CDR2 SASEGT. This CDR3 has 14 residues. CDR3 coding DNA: TGTGCCAGCAGTGAGAGGGGAACAGGGGCTGGCTACACCTTC. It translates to CASSERGTGAGYTF.

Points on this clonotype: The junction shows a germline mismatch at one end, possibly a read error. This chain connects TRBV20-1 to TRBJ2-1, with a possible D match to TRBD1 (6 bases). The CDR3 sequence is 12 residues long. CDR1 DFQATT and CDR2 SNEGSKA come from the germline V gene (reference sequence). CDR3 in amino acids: CSVRQVNSEQFF. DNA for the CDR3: TGCAGTGTTAGACAGGTGAACTCTGAGCAGTTCTTC.

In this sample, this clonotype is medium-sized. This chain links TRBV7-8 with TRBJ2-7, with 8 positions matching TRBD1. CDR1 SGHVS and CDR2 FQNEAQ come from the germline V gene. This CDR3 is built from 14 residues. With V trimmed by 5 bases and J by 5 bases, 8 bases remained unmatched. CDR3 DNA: TGTGCCAGCAGCCAAGGGGACAGGCCACACGAGCAGTACTTC. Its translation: CASSQGDRPHEQYF. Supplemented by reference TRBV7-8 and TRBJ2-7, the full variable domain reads GAGVSQSPRYKVAKRGQDVALRCDPISGHVSLFWYQQALGQGPEFLTYFQNEAQLDKSGLPSDRFFAERPEGSVSTLKIQRTQQEDSAVYLCASSQGDRPHEQYFGPGTRLTVT.

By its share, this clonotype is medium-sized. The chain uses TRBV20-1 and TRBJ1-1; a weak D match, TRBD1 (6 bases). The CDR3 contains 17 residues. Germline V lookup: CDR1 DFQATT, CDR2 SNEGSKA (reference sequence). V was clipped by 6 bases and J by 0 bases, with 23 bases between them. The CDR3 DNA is TGCAGTGCCGACGTTCAGGGGTTTATTGGGATGAACACTGAAGCTTTCTTT. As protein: CSADVQGFIGMNTEAFF.

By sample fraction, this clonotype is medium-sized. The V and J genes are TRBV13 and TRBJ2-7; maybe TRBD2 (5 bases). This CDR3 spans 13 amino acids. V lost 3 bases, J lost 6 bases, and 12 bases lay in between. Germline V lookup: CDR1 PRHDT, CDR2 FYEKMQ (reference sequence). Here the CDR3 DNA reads TGTGCCAGCAGCTTGCCCGAGCGGTTCGAGCAGTACTTC. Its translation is CASSLPERFEQYF. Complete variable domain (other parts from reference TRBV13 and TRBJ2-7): AAGVIQSPRHLIKEKRETATLKCYPIPRHDTVYWYQQGPGQDPQFLISFYEKMQSDKGSIPDRFSAQQFSDYHSELNMSSLELGDSALYFCASSLPERFEQYFGPGTRLTVT.

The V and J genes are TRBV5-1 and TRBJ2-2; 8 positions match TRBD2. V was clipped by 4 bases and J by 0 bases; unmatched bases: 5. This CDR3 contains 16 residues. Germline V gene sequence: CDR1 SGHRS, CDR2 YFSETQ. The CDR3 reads CASSQKLAANTGELFF. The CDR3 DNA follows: TGCGCCAGCAGCCAAAAACTAGCGGCGAACACCGGGGAGCTGTTTTTT. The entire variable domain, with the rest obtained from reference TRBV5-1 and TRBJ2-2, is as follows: KAGVTQTPRYLIKTRGQQVTLSCSPISGHRSVSWYQQTPGQGLQFLFEYFSETQRNKGNFPGRFSGRQFSNSRSEMNVSTLELGDSALYLCASSQKLAANTGELFFGEGSRLTVL.

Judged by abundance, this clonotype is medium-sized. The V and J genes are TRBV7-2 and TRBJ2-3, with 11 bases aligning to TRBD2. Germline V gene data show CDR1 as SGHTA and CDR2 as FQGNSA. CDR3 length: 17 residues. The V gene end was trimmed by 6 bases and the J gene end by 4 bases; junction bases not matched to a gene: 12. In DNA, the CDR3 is TGTGCCAGCAGTTCTCCATTTAGCGGGGGGGGGGCAGATACGCAGTATTTT. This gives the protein CASSSPFSGGGADTQYF.

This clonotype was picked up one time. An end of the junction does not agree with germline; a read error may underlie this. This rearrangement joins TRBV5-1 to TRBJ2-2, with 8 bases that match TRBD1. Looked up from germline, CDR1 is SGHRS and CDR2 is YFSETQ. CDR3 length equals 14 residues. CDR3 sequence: CASSGQGESGELFF. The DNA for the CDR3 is TGCGCCAGCAGCGGACAGGGTGAGTCCGGTGAGCTGTTTTTT.

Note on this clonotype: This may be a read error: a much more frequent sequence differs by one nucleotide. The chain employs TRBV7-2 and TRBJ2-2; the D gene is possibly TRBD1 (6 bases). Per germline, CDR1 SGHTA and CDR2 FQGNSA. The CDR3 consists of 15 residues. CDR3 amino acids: CASSSTGWGTWELFF. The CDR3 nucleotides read TGTGCCAGCAGCTCCACAGGGTGGGGCACCTGGGAGCTGTTTTTT.

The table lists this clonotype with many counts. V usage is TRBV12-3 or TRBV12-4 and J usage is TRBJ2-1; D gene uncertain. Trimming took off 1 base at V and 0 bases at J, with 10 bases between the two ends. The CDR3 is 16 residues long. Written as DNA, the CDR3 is TGTGCCAGCAGTTTAGGCTCATCGATCTCCTACAATGAGCAGTTCTTC. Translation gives CASSLGSSISYNEQFF.

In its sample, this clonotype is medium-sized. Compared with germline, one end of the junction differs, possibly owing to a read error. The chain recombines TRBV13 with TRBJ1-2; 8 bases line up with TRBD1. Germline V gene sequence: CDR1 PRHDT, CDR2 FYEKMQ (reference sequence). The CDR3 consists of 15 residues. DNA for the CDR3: TGTGCCAGCAGCGACGGGACAGGAGATAACTATGACTACACCTTC. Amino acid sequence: CASSDGTGDNYDYTF. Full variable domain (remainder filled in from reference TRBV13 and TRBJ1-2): AAGVIQSPRHLIKEKRETATLKCYPIPRHDTVYWYQQGPGQDPQFLISFYEKMQSDKGSIPDRFSAQQFSDYHSELNMSSLELGDSALYFCASSDGTGDNYDYTFGSGTRLTVV.

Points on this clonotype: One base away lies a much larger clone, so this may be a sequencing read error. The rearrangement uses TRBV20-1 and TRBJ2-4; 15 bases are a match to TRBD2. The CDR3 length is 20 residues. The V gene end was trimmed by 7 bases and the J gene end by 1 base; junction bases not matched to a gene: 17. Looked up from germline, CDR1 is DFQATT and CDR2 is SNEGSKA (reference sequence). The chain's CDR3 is CSVNSGTSGGLEVAKNIQYF. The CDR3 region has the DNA TGCAGTGTCAACTCCGGGACTAGCGGGGGGCTCGAGGTGGCCAAAAACATTCAGTACTTC.